What follows are 4 T cell receptor beta chains derived from one specimen sequenced in a study of blood T cells in healthy people across ages (dated by TCRdb to between 2014 and 2017). Library method: 5' RACE. Instrument used: Illumina HiSeq 2500. A second PCR of about 7 to 12 cycles was performed with a sample-barcoded 5' primer and a J-beta primer mix. TCRdb reanalyzed the raw reads on its own, using fastp at Q25 for trimming and MiXCR for clone calling, and kept in-frame beta chains. Every distinct CDR3 protein forms one entry, paired with its most common genes and DNA. Across this sample there are about 1.5 million distinct CDR3 sequences, with about 42% seen only once. The ten largest account for around 4% of the sample. The sample comprised blood. These receptor sequences come from a woman aged 18-35 years in good health.

This clonotype was seen only once. This chain connects TRBV24-1 to TRBJ1-5, with 7 bases that match TRBD1. Unmatched junction bases numbered 6, after V lost 3 bases and J lost 5 bases. This CDR3 is built from 15 residues. Per germline, CDR1 KGHDR and CDR2 SFDVKD. CDR3 region: CATSDPTGRDQPQHF. The CDR3 DNA follows: TGTGCCACCAGTGATCCGACAGGGAGAGATCAGCCCCAGCATTTT.

J is TRBJ2-1 and V is TRBV27; no reliable D call. In germline, CDR1 is MNHEY, CDR2 SMNVEV (reference sequence). CDR3 length: 15 amino acids. V gave up 0 bases and J gave up 9 bases, with 15 bases separating them. CDR3 DNA: TGTGCCAGCAGTTTATCACCCGACAAAAGAGGTGAGCAGTTCTTC. It codes for CASSLSPDKRGEQFF.

This clonotype was found a few times. V usage is TRBV9 and J usage is TRBJ2-3; possibly TRBD2 for D (5 bases). Germline V gene lookup returns CDR1 SGDLS and CDR2 YYNGEE. The CDR3 runs 14 residues. With 2 bases removed from V and 4 bases from J, the gap between germline ends came to 11 bases. Here the CDR3 DNA reads TGTGCCAGCAGCGTGGTGGGAGAGGCAGATACGCAGTATTTT. Protein product: CASSVVGEADTQYF.

V is TRBV7-9 and J is TRBJ2-7, with 8 nucleotides matching TRBD2. CDR1 is SEHNR and CDR2 is FQNEAQ in the germline V gene (reference sequence). The length of the CDR3 is 16 residues. The J segment lost 2 bases and the V segment lost 6 bases, leaving 12 bases of the junction unmatched. The CDR3 protein is CASRRSGGGSPYEQYF. For the CDR3, the DNA is TGTGCCAGCAGGAGAAGCGGGGGCGGGAGCCCCTACGAGCAGTACTTC.